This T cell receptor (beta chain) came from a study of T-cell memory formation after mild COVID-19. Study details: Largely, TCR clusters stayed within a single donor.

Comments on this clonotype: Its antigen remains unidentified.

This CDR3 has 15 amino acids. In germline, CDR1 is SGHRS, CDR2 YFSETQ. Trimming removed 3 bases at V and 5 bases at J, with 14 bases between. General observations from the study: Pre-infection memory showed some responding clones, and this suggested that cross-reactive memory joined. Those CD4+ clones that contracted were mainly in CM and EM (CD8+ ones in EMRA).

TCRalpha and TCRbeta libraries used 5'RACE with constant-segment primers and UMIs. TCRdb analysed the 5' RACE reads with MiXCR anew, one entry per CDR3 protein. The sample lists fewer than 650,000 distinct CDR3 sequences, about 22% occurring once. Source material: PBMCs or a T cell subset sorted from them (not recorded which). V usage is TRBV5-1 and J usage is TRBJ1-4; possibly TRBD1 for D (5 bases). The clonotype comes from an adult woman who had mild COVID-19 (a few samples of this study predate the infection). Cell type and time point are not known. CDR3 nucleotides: TGCGCCAGCAGCTCTATGGGACGGGTAAATGAAAAACTGTTTTTT. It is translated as CASSSMGRVNEKLFF.